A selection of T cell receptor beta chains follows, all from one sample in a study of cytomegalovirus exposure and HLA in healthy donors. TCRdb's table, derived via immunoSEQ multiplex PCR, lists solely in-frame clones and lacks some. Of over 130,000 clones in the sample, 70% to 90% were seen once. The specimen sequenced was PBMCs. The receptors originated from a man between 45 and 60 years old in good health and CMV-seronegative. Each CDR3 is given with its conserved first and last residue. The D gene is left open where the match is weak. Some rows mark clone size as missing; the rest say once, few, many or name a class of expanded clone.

DNA: TGTGCTAGTGGTTTGGGGACAGGGATGGGCGAGCAGTACTTC
CDR3: CASGLGTGMGEQYF
J: TRBJ2-7
size: -
D: TRBD1
V: TRBV12-5

DNA: TGTGCCTGGAGTGTACGGGCGGGGGAGACCCAGTACTTC
CDR3: CAWSVRAGETQYF
J: TRBJ2-5
size: -
D: -
V: TRBV30

DNA: TGTGCCAGCAGTCTCCCGCAGGGGGCGAAAGGCTACACCTTC
CDR3: CASSLPQGAKGYTF
J: TRBJ1-2
size: -
D: TRBD1
V: TRBV27

DNA: TGCGCCAGCAGGGAGTACGGGGAGACCCAGTACTTC
CDR3: CASREYGETQYF
J: TRBJ2-5
size: -
D: -
V: TRBV5-1

DNA: TGCAGCGTTGGTATAGCGGGGGCGATGAACACTGAAGCTTTCTTT
CDR3: CSVGIAGAMNTEAFF
J: TRBJ1-1
size: -
D: -
V: TRBV29-1

DNA: TGTGCCAGCAGCTTAGACGTGGGGCCCCATGAGCAGTTCTTC
CDR3: CASSLDVGPHEQFF
J: TRBJ2-1
size: -
D: -
V: TRBV11-2

DNA: TGTGCCAGCAGCGTAGAGACAGGGGCAAGCACAGATACGCAGTATTTT
CDR3: CASSVETGASTDTQYF
J: TRBJ2-3
size: -
D: TRBD1
V: TRBV9

DNA: TGTGCCAGCACCCCTACAGGGCACGAGCAGTACTTC
CDR3: CASTPTGHEQYF
J: TRBJ2-7
size: few
D: -
V: TRBV11-3

DNA: TGTGCCAGCAGCTTAGGGAGCGGGAGGGGTTACAATGAGCAGTTCTTC
CDR3: CASSLGSGRGYNEQFF
J: TRBJ2-1
size: -
D: TRBD2
V: TRBV11-2

DNA: TGTGCCAGCAGGGCCCGAGGACAGGACTATGGCTACACCTTC
CDR3: CASRARGQDYGYTF
J: TRBJ1-2
size: -
D: TRBD1
V: TRBV6-1

DNA: TGTGCCAGCAGTTACGCCGGGACAGAGACCTACGAGCAGTACTTC
CDR3: CASSYAGTETYEQYF
J: TRBJ2-7
size: once
D: TRBD1
V: TRBV6-5

DNA: TGTGCCAGACCCCGTTGCGGAGACAATCAGCCCCAGCATTTT
CDR3: CARPRCGDNQPQHF
J: TRBJ1-5
size: once
D: -
V: TRBV19

DNA: TGTGCCAGCAGTGGGTGGGACACAAGCCCAGATACGCAGTATTTT
CDR3: CASSGWDTSPDTQYF
J: TRBJ2-3
size: -
D: -
V: TRBV25-1

DNA: TGTGCCATCAGGAGCTCGGACAGGGGGTACGAGCAGTACTTC
CDR3: CAIRSSDRGYEQYF
J: TRBJ2-7
size: -
D: TRBD1
V: TRBV10-3

DNA: TGCGCCAGCAGCCGGGAACAGGCCTATGGCTACACCTTC
CDR3: CASSREQAYGYTF
J: TRBJ1-2
size: -
D: -
V: TRBV4-1

DNA: TGCGCCAGCAGCTGGGGGGACTCAGGCACCGGGGAGCTGTTTTTT
CDR3: CASSWGDSGTGELFF
J: TRBJ2-2
size: -
D: -
V: TRBV5-1

DNA: TGTGCCAGCTTTACTAGCGCTTGGAACACCGGGGAGCTGTTTTTT
CDR3: CASFTSAWNTGELFF
J: TRBJ2-2
size: -
D: TRBD2
V: TRBV28

DNA: TGTGCCAGCATAACCCGGACAGATCAGGGGACCCAGTACTTC
CDR3: CASITRTDQGTQYF
J: TRBJ2-5
size: -
D: -
V: TRBV28

DNA: TGTGCCAGCAGTCTGACAGGGTACACTGAAGCTTTCTTT
CDR3: CASSLTGYTEAFF
J: TRBJ1-1
size: -
D: TRBD1
V: TRBV6-4

DNA: TGTGCCACTACTGATCGGGCGGGTCCGGGTGGCTACACCTTC
CDR3: CATTDRAGPGGYTF
J: TRBJ1-2
size: -
D: -
V: TRBV19

DNA: TGCGCCAGCAGTACAGCGAACACCGGGGAGCTGTTTTTT
CDR3: CASSTANTGELFF
J: TRBJ2-2
size: -
D: -
V: TRBV10-1